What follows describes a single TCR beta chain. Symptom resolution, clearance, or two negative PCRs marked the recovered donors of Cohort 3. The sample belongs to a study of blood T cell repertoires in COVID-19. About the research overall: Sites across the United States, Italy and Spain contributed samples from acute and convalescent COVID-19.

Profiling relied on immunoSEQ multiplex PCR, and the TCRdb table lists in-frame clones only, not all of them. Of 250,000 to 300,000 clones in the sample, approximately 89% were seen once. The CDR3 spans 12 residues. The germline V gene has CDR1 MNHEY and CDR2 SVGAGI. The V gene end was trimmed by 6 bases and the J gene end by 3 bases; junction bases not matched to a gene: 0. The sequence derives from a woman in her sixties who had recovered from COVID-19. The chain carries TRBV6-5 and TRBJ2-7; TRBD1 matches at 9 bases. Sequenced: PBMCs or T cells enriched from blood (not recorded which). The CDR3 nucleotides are TGTGCCAGCAGGGGACAGGGCTACGAGCAGTACTTC. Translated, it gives CASRGQGYEQYF.